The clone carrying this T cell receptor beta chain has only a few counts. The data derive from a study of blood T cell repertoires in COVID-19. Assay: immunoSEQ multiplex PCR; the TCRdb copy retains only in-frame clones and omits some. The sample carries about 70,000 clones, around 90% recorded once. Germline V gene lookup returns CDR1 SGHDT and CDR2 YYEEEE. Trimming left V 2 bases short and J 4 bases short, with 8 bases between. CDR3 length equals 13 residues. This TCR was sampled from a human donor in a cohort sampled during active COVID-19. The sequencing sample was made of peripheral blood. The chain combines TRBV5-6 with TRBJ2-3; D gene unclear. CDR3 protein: CASSLPPADTQYF. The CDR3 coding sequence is TGTGCCAGCAGCTTACCCCCAGCAGATACGCAGTATTTT.